The 24 T cell receptor beta chains below come from one sample, sequenced in a study of T cells in Graves' hyperthyroidism and ophthalmopathy. The source material, RNA transcripts, was used to amplify TCR beta CDR3 regions. The primer set for the first-round RT-PCR of the TCR CDR3 was HTBI. TCRdb re-derived calls from the multiplex PCR reads in MiXCR, one entry per CDR3 protein. The table lists around 200,000 distinct CDR3 sequences, approximately 15% of them singletons. Sequenced sample: blood. These receptors came from a woman aged 45-65 years with Graves' hyperthyroidism.

This clonotype was found many times. This CDR3 reads CASSIMRDGGIYGYTF. CDR3 DNA: TGTGCCAGTAGTATCATGAGGGACGGTGGGATCTATGGCTACACCTTC. This chain links TRBV19 with TRBJ1-2, with a possible D match to TRBD1 (5 bases). V lost 3 bases and J lost 4, with 18 bases in between. Per germline, CDR1 LNHDA and CDR2 SQIVND (reference sequence). The CDR3 extends over 16 amino acids.

This clonotype was seen many times. The chain links TRBV20-1 to TRBJ2-3; 9 nucleotides align to TRBD2. Trimming cost V 0 bases and J 4 bases; bases outside gene matches: 8. The CDR3 has 16 amino acids. The germline CDR1 and CDR2 sequences are DFQATT and SNEGSKA (reference sequence). Here the CDR3 DNA reads TGCAGTGCTAGAGACCCCCGGGCTAGCGGGGCAGATACGCAGTATTTT. Amino acids: CSARDPRASGADTQYF.

This clonotype was seen many times. This chain uses TRBV27 with TRBJ1-2, with D perhaps matching TRBD1 (5 bases). CDR1 is MNHEY and CDR2 is SMNVEV in the germline V gene (reference sequence). Trimming took 7 bases from V and 4 from J, leaving 19 bases between them. This CDR3 is 15 amino acids long. CDR3 bases: TGTGCCAGCACCCAATCCAAGGGGTCCGGCTATGGCTACACCTTC. This sequence encodes CASTQSKGSGYGYTF.

The table lists this clonotype with many counts. The CDR3 DNA follows: TGCAGCGTTGAAGTTGAATGGGGTTTGAACACTGAAGCTTTCTTT. Its protein product is CSVEVEWGLNTEAFF. The chain carries TRBV29-1 and TRBJ1-1; D is ambiguous. The CDR3 spans 15 residues. Trimming took 1 base from V and 0 from J, leaving 12 bases between them. Germline loops: CDR1 SQVTM, CDR2 ANQGSEA.

This clonotype was recorded many times. The J gene is TRBJ2-5, the V gene TRBV28; the D is unclear. Germline loops: CDR1 MDHEN, CDR2 SYDVKM. There are 10 residues in the CDR3. V dropped 4 bases and J dropped 4 bases, with 1 base sitting between them. In DNA, the CDR3 is TGTGCCAGCAGTTCAGAGACCCAGTACTTC. Amino acid sequence: CASSSETQYF.

The chain employs TRBV28 and TRBJ1-1, with a tentative D call TRBD1 (6 bases). V was pared by 1 base and J by 4 bases, with 13 bases between. Germline V gene sequence: CDR1 MDHEN, CDR2 SYDVKM. The CDR3 totals 15 residues. The CDR3 DNA sequence: TGTGCCAGCAGTTTATTGCAGGGGTTTGGCACTGAAGCTTTCTTT. It encodes CASSLLQGFGTEAFF.

The chain is built from TRBV6-2 or TRBV6-3 and TRBJ2-1; 7 nucleotides line up with TRBD2. V dropped 5 bases and J dropped 5; count of bases not matched to a gene: 9. Germline V gene data show CDR1 as MNHEY and CDR2 as SVGEGT. The CDR3 loop spans 15 amino acids. The CDR3 coding sequence is TGTGCCAGCAGTCCTTGGGGGGGAGCCGACAATGAGCAGTTCTTC. Protein sequence: CASSPWGGADNEQFF.

V gene TRBV20-1 combines with J gene TRBJ2-1, with D maybe TRBD1 (5 bases). V lost 6 bases to trimming and J lost 0 bases, with 21 bases between them. This CDR3 region has 17 residues. Germline V gene data show CDR1 as DFQATT and CDR2 as SNEGSKA (reference sequence). The DNA of the CDR3 is TGCAGTGCGACAGAACTTCTTCGAGATAGCTCCTACAATGAGCAGTTCTTC. Protein product: CSATELLRDSSYNEQFF.

In this sample, this clonotype turned up many times. The genes are TRBV6-1 and TRBJ2-1; D might be TRBD2 (6 bases). CDR3 size: 15 residues. V was trimmed by 7 bases and J by 0 bases, leaving 13 bases between them. The germline CDR1 and CDR2 sequences are MNHNS and SASEGT. The CDR3 loop is CASKGTSSSYNEQFF. The DNA for the CDR3 is TGTGCCAGCAAAGGGACTTCCAGCTCCTACAATGAGCAGTTCTTC.

This clonotype appeared many times. This chain joins TRBV6-1 and TRBJ1-1; D is undetermined. The CDR3 covers 13 residues. The germline V gene encodes CDR1 MNHNS and CDR2 SASEGT. The V gene lost 7 bases and the J gene lost 1 base, with 10 bases spanning the gap. The DNA for the CDR3 is TGTGCCAGCACCACGAGGTGGAACACTGAAGCTTTCTTT. Protein: CASTTRWNTEAFF.

This clonotype was picked up many times. The V gene is TRBV20-1, the J gene TRBJ2-7; TRBD1 aligns across 8 bases. Germline trimming cut 4 bases from V and 3 bases from J; bases unmatched to any gene: 11. Germline values: CDR1 DFQATT, CDR2 SNEGSKA (reference sequence). The CDR3 is made up of 15 amino acids. In DNA form, the CDR3 reads TGCAGTGCTAACGAGGGTCAGGGGGCCGTCTACGAGCAGTACTTC. Encoded protein: CSANEGQGAVYEQYF.

This clonotype was seen many times. V gene TRBV19 combines with J gene TRBJ1-5; D not certain. This CDR3 region has 14 residues. Trimming removed 0 bases at V and 5 bases at J, with 8 bases between. Germline-derived CDR1 and CDR2 are LNHDA and SQIVND (reference sequence). CDR3 DNA sequence: TGTGCCAGTAGTATAGAGGCGGTTTATCAGCCCCAGCATTTT. Translating it yields CASSIEAVYQPQHF.

This chain links TRBV6-4 with TRBJ2-1; no clear D gene. The CDR3 is 14 amino acids. Trimming shortened V by 2 bases and J by 9 bases, and 14 bases separated the two germline ends. CDR1 and CDR2 (germline): MRHNA, SNTAGT. CDR3 sequence reads: CASSDGEGYTEQFF. The CDR3 DNA follows: TGTGCCAGCAGTGACGGGGAAGGCTATACTGAGCAGTTCTTC.

The chain has TRBV6-9 and TRBJ2-1; D not resolved. The CDR3 has 13 amino acids. V lost 4 bases, J lost 11 bases, and 15 bases lay in between. The germline gives CDR1 MNHGY, CDR2 SVAAGI. This CDR3 reads CASSFKPLSKQFF. CDR3 DNA: TGTGCCAGCAGTTTTAAACCCCTGTCGAAGCAGTTCTTC.

This clonotype was observed at least ten times. CDR3 region: CASSPSGTGLYEQYF. The CDR3 DNA reads as TGTGCCAGCAGCCCCTCGGGGACAGGCCTCTACGAGCAGTACTTC. The chain is built from TRBV7-3 and TRBJ2-7, with 8 bases matching TRBD1. V gave up 5 bases and J gave up 3 bases; unmatched junction bases: 9. The CDR3 sequence is 15 residues long. The germline V gene has CDR1 SGHTA and CDR2 FQGTGA.

In its sample, this clonotype was seen many times. J is TRBJ1-6 and V is TRBV6-1; D may be TRBD1 (5 bases). The V gene's germline CDR1 is MNHNS and CDR2 SASEGT. V gave up 2 bases and J gave up 11 bases, with 16 bases separating them. CDR3 length: 15 residues. The CDR3 protein is CASSERRQSVTPLHF. CDR3 DNA: TGTGCCAGCAGTGAACGACGACAGTCCGTAACACCCCTCCACTTT.

This sequence joins TRBV7-6 and TRBJ1-1, with no clear D. The length of the CDR3 is 15 residues. CDR1 and CDR2 (germline): SGHVS, FNYEAQ. V was pared by 1 base and J by 0 bases, with 9 bases between. DNA of the CDR3: TGTGCCAGCAGCTTAGGTCTGAGTATGAACACTGAAGCTTTCTTT. Residues: CASSLGLSMNTEAFF. The complete variable domain, with remaining parts taken from reference TRBV7-6 and TRBJ1-1, reads GAGVSQSPRYKVTKRGQDVALRCDPISGHVSLYWYRQALGQGPEFLTYFNYEAQQDKSGLPNDRFSAERPEGSISTLTIQRTEQRDSAMYRCASSLGLSMNTEAFFGQGTRLTVV.

This clonotype appeared many times. The chain combines TRBV6-2 or TRBV6-3 with TRBJ2-7, with TRBD2 matching over 8 bases. Germline V gene sequence: CDR1 MNHEY, CDR2 SVGEGT. This CDR3 is built from 12 residues. V trimming: 5 bases; J trimming: 7 bases; junction bases outside the gene matches: 4. The CDR3 nucleotides are TGTGCCAGCAGTACGGGACTAGGGGAGCAGTACTTC. This sequence encodes CASSTGLGEQYF.

This clonotype was counted a few times. The chain combines TRBV2 with TRBJ2-3, with a weak D call TRBD2 (7 bases). V lost 0 bases and J lost 0, with 19 bases in between. Germline lookup yields CDR1 SNHLY and CDR2 FYNNEI. This CDR3 is 19 amino acids long. CDR3 DNA sequence: TGTGCCAGCAGTGAAGCGGGGGGGGCGCGCGCAACCAGCACAGATACGCAGTATTTT. Residues: CASSEAGGARATSTDTQYF.

This clonotype has a count of ten or more. The V and J genes are TRBV9 and TRBJ2-1, with 7 bases identical to TRBD1. CDR3 size: 13 residues. With 0 bases clipped from V and 6 bases from J, the junction kept 0 bases outside the gene matches. Per germline, CDR1 SGDLS and CDR2 YYNGEE. CDR3 protein: CASSVGDSNEQFF. The CDR3 bases are TGTGCCAGCAGCGTAGGGGACAGCAATGAGCAGTTCTTC.

The V call is TRBV15, the J call TRBJ1-1; D unresolved. This CDR3 spans 14 amino acids. Germline V lookup: CDR1 LNHNV, CDR2 YYDKDF (reference sequence). V was shortened by 2 bases and J by 2 bases, with 9 bases between the two germline ends. The CDR3 DNA reads TGTGCCACCAGCAGACAATATAGCAACACTGAAGCTTTCTTT. Translating it yields CATSRQYSNTEAFF.

The CDR3 DNA follows: TGTGCCATCAGTGAAAAGTCGGGGACCCAGTACTTC. Protein product: CAISEKSGTQYF. The V and J genes are TRBV10-3 and TRBJ2-5; D call uncertain. This CDR3 contains 12 residues. The V and J ends lost 3 bases and 7 bases respectively, with 9 bases between them. From germline, CDR1 is ENHRY and CDR2 SYGVKD.

This clonotype has ten or more counts. The chain carries TRBV18 and TRBJ2-1; TRBD1 aligns across 10 bases. The germline V gene encodes CDR1 KGHSH and CDR2 LQKENI. The CDR3 is made up of 15 amino acids. With 1 base clipped from V and 8 bases from J, the junction kept 5 bases outside the gene matches. CDR3 amino acids: CASSPQRTGGDEQFF. In DNA, the CDR3 is TGTGCCAGCTCACCACAGCGGACAGGGGGGGATGAGCAGTTCTTC.

This clonotype showed up many times. The chain carries TRBV7-9 and TRBJ1-2; D call uncertain. Germline CDR1 SEHNR, CDR2 FQNEAQ (reference sequence). The CDR3 runs to 15 residues. V was trimmed by 2 bases and J by 6 bases, leaving 16 bases between them. CDR3 protein: CASSLSVTRSDGYTF. As DNA, the CDR3 is TGTGCCAGCAGCTTAAGTGTCACGAGAAGCGATGGCTACACCTTC.